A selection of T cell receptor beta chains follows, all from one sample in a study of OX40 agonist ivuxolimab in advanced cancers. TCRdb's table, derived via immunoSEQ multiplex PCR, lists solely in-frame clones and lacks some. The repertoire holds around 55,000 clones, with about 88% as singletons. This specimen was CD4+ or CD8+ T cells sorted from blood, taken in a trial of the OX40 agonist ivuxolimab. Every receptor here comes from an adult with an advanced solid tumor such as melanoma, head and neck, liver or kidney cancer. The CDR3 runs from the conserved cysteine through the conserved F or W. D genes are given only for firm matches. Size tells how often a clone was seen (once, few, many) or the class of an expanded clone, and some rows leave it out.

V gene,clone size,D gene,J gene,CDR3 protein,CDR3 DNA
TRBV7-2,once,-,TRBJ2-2,CASSSTLVGQNTGELFF,TGTGCCAGCAGCTCCACCCTCGTGGGACAGAACACCGGGGAGCTGTTTTTT
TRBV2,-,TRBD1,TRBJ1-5,CASTPTGATGWPQHF,TGTGCCAGCACTCCGACAGGGGCCACAGGGTGGCCCCAGCATTTT
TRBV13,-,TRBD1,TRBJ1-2,CASSLGTGDFGANYGYTF,TGTGCCAGCAGCTTAGGGACAGGGGATTTTGGAGCTAACTATGGCTACACCTTC
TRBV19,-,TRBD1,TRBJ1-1,CASRDRANTEAFF,TGTGCCAGTCGGGACAGGGCCAACACTGAAGCTTTCTTT
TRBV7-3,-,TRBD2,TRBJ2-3,CASSATSGGGDTQYF,TGTGCCAGCAGCGCAACTAGCGGAGGCGGAGATACGCAGTATTTT
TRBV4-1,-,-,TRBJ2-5,CASSQEGDQNQETQYF,TGCGCCAGCAGCCAAGAAGGTGATCAGAACCAAGAGACCCAGTACTTC
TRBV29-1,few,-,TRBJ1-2,CSVQGKDYGYTF,TGCAGCGTGCAGGGGAAAGACTATGGCTACACCTTC
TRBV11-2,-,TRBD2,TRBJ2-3,CASSFGFPRTSGYTDTQYF,TGTGCCAGCAGCTTTGGCTTCCCAAGGACTAGCGGATACACAGATACGCAGTATTTT
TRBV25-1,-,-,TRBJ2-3,CASSDGDGSTDTQYF,TGTGCCAGCAGTGATGGGGACGGCTCCACAGATACGCAGTATTTT
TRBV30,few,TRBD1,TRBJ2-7,CAWVPVDRDSYEQYF,TGTGCCTGGGTTCCCGTGGACAGGGACTCCTACGAGCAGTACTTC
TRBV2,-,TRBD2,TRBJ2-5,CASTEGLAGGTQYF,TGTGCCAGCACCGAGGGACTAGCGGGAGGGACCCAGTACTTC
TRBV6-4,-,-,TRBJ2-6,CASSITGLGANVLTF,TGTGCCAGCAGTATTACAGGTTTGGGGGCCAACGTCCTGACTTTC
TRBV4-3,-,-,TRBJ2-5,CASSPEVWQETQYF,TGCGCCAGCAGCCCCGAGGTCTGGCAAGAGACCCAGTACTTC
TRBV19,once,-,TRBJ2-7,CASSIGLLRYEQYF,TGTGCCAGTAGCATCGGTCTCCTGCGATACGAGCAGTACTTC
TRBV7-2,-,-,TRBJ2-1,CAILPGGVNEQFF,TGTGCCATTTTACCCGGGGGAGTCAATGAGCAGTTCTTC
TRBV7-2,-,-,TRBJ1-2,CASSLPGSDYGYTF,TGTGCCAGCAGCTTGCCGGGATCAGACTATGGCTACACCTTC
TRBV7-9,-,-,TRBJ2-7,CASSPGRRATYEQYF,TGTGCCAGCAGTCCCGGACGGAGAGCTACCTACGAGCAGTACTTC
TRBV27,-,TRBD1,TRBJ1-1,CASRAGGGSEAFF,TGTGCCAGCAGGGCAGGGGGCGGGAGTGAAGCTTTCTTT
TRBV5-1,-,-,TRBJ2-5,CASSFGWGREGETQYF,TGCGCCAGCAGCTTTGGCTGGGGCCGAGAGGGAGAGACCCAGTACTTC
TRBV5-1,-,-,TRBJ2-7,CASSGVAASYEQYF,TGCGCCAGCAGCGGGGTTGCCGCCTCCTACGAGCAGTACTTC
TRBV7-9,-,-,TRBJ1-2,CASSFSSGNYGYTF,TGTGCCAGCAGCTTTAGTAGTGGTAACTATGGCTACACCTTC
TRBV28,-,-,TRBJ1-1,CASSHIDRWGDTEAFF,TGTGCCAGCAGTCATATCGATCGGTGGGGGGACACTGAAGCTTTCTTT
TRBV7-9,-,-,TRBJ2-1,CASRPTEQFF,TGTGCCAGCAGACCGACGGAGCAGTTCTTC
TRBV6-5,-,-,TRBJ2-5,CASSRTGQETQYF,TGTGCCAGCAGTCGAACAGGGCAAGAGACCCAGTACTTC
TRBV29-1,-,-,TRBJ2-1,CSAKGPSAYNEQFF,TGCAGCGCCAAAGGGCCTAGCGCTTACAATGAGCAGTTCTTC
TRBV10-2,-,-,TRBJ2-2,CASSEVPVRERSTGELFF,TGCGCCAGCAGTGAGGTACCAGTACGGGAGAGGTCCACCGGGGAGCTGTTTTTT
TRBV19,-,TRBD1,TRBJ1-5,CASSPPQRQGYQPQHF,TGTGCCAGTAGTCCACCACAGCGACAGGGATATCAGCCCCAGCATTTT
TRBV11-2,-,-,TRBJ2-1,CASSPTSRTYNEQFF,TGTGCCAGCAGCCCAACTAGCCGCACGTACAATGAGCAGTTCTTC
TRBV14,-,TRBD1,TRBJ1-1,CASSPRRGLGTEAFF,TGTGCCAGCAGCCCTAGGAGGGGGCTTGGGACTGAAGCTTTCTTT
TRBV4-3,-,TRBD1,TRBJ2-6,CASSQGTGVLSGANVLTF,TGCGCCAGCAGCCAAGGGACAGGGGTTCTCTCTGGGGCCAACGTCCTGACTTTC
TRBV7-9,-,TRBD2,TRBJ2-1,CASSLATPPLAGGHNEQFF,TGTGCCAGCAGCTTAGCGACGCCCCCACTAGCGGGAGGCCACAATGAGCAGTTCTTC
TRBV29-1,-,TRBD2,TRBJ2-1,CSVRGVNEQFF,TGCAGCGTCCGGGGGGTCAATGAGCAGTTCTTC
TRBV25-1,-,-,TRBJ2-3,CASSVYRAGDTQYF,TGTGCCAGCAGTGTCTACAGGGCCGGAGATACGCAGTATTTT
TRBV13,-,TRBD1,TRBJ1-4,CASSFGQGGGTNEKLFF,TGTGCCAGCAGCTTCGGACAGGGAGGTGGAACTAATGAAAAACTGTTTTTT
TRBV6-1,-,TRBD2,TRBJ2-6,CASLLRGTGANVLTF,TGTGCCAGCCTCTTGCGGGGGACGGGGGCCAACGTCCTGACTTTC
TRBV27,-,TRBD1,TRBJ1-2,CASSRDRDNYGYTF,TGTGCCAGCAGTCGGGACAGAGATAACTATGGCTACACCTTC
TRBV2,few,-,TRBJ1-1,CASSRSGSTEAFF,TGTGCCAGCAGCCGATCGGGCAGCACTGAAGCTTTCTTT
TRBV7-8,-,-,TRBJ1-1,CASSLEWQGVVNTEAFF,TGTGCCAGCAGCTTAGAATGGCAGGGAGTTGTGAACACTGAAGCTTTCTTT
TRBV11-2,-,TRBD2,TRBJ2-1,CASSFASGLYNEQFF,TGTGCCAGCAGCTTCGCTAGCGGGCTCTACAATGAGCAGTTCTTC
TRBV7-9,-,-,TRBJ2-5,CASSRTEQETQYF,TGTGCCAGCAGCCGGACGGAGCAAGAGACCCAGTACTTC
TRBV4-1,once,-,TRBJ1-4,CASSRQGSSNEKLFF,TGCGCCAGCAGCCGTCAGGGGAGCTCTAATGAAAAACTGTTTTTT
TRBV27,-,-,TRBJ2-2,CASSQLNTGELFF,TGTGCCAGCAGCCAACTGAACACCGGGGAGCTGTTTTTT
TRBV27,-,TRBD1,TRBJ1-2,CASSLFRDRDTAGSRGYTF,TGTGCCAGCAGTTTATTTCGGGACAGGGACACCGCGGGGTCTCGAGGCTACACCTTC
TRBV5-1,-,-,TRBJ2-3,CASSSVATASTDTQYF,TGCGCCAGCAGCTCCGTAGCGACCGCTAGCACAGATACGCAGTATTTT
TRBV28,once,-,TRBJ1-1,CASSWTANTEAFF,TGTGCCAGCTCCTGGACCGCGAACACTGAAGCTTTCTTT
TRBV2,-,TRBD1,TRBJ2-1,CASSTDRAQFF,TGTGCCAGCAGTACGGACAGGGCGCAGTTCTTC
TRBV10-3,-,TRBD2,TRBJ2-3,CATALSGLAGMDTQYF,TGTGCCACCGCGCTCTCGGGTCTAGCGGGTATGGATACGCAGTATTTT
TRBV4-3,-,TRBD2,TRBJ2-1,CASSPILAGYNEQFF,TGCGCCAGCAGCCCCATTCTAGCGGGATACAATGAGCAGTTCTTC
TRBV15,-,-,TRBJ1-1,CATSPRGIFGGNTEAFF,TGTGCCACCAGCCCTAGGGGTATTTTCGGGGGCAACACTGAAGCTTTCTTT